One and the same sample provided the 6 T cell receptor beta chains below, sequenced in a study of breast tumors, draining lymph nodes, adjacent tissues. Breast cancer patients provided tissue from their axillary draining lymph nodes. Using its own MiXCR run on the multiplex PCR reads, TCRdb lists one record per CDR3 protein. This table has around 230,000 distinct CDR3 sequences, approximately 36% appearing once. Sequenced material: axillary lymph node tissue. These receptor sequences come from a female donor with breast cancer. Some clones in this sample may be carry-over from other donors' samples.

The chain combines TRBV7-2 with TRBJ2-7; tentative D call: TRBD1 (6 bases). Trimming pared 6 bases from V and 6 bases from J, leaving 12 bases between. The CDR3 runs 12 residues. Germline V gives CDR1 SGHTA, CDR2 FQGNSA. The CDR3 region is CASSSQGTEQYF. The DNA of the CDR3 is TGTGCCAGCAGTTCCCAGGGGACCGAGCAGTACTTC.

This clonotype was seen repeatedly, ten times or more. The chain joins TRBV14 to TRBJ2-1; possibly TRBD2 for D (6 bases). The V gene lost 0 bases and the J gene lost 6 bases, with 18 bases spanning the gap. The CDR3 consists of 17 residues. Germline CDR1 is SGHDN and CDR2 is FVKESK. The CDR3 loop reads CASSQEGGDWRTNEQFF. Written as DNA, the CDR3 is TGTGCCAGCAGCCAAGAAGGAGGGGACTGGCGTACCAATGAGCAGTTCTTC.

This clonotype has a count of ten or more. The chain links TRBV6-6 to TRBJ1-5; D is possibly TRBD1 (5 bases). CDR1 is MNHNY and CDR2 is SVGAGI in the germline V gene (reference sequence). The length of the CDR3 is 18 residues. V was clipped by 0 bases and J by 2 bases, with 17 bases between them. The CDR3: CASSYSGLGGGGNQPQHF. The CDR3 DNA is TGTGCCAGCAGTTACTCTGGTTTGGGGGGTGGTGGCAATCAGCCCCAGCATTTT.

V is TRBV20-1 and J is TRBJ2-7; maybe TRBD2 (6 bases). Between the trimmed V and J ends, which lost 6 bases and 3 bases, there was a span of 15 bases. Germline V gene data show CDR1 as DFQATT and CDR2 as SNEGSKA (reference sequence). The CDR3 length is 13 residues. The CDR3 coding sequence is TGCAGTGCCCGGGGCGGGGTGATCTACGAGCAGTACTTC. Translated: CSARGGVIYEQYF.

This clonotype has at least ten counts. V is TRBV15 and J is TRBJ2-3; D unclear. The germline V and J ends were trimmed by 1 base and 1 base, with 6 bases remaining between them. The CDR3 length is 14 residues. Germline assignment: CDR1 LNHNV and CDR2 YYDKDF (reference sequence). CDR3 in DNA: TGTGCCACCAGCAGAGCCCCACGCACAGATACGCAGTATTTT. It yields the protein CATSRAPRTDTQYF.

This clonotype was seen once. The chain joins TRBV20-1 to TRBJ2-1; either TRBD1 or TRBD2 may supply D (5 bases each). Germline CDR1 is DFQATT and CDR2 is SNEGSKA (reference sequence). Trimming took off 2 bases at V and 11 bases at J, with 10 bases between the two ends. This CDR3 contains 11 residues. CDR3 loop: CSARPGTQQFF. In nucleotides, the CDR3 is TGCAGTGCTAGACCCGGGACCCAGCAGTTCTTC.